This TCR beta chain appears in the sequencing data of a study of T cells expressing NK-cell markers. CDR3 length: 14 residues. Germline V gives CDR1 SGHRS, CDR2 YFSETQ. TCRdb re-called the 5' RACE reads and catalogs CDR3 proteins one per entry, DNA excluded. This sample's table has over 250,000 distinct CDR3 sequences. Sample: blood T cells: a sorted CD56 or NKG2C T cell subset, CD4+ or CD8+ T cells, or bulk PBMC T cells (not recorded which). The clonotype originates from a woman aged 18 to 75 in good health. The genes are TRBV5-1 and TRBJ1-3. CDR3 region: CASSETTTGNTIYF.